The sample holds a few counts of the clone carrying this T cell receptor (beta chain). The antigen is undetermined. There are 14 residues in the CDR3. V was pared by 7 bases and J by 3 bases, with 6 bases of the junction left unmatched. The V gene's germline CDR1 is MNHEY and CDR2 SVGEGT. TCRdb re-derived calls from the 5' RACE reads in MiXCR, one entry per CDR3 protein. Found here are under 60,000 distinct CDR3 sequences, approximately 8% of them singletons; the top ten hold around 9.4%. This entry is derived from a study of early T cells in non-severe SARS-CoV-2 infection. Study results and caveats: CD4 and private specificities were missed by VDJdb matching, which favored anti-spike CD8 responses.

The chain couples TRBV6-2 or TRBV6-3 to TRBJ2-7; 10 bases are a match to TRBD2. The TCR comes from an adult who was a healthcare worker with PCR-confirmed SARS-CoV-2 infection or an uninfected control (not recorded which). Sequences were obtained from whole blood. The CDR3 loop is CASTQLAGSYEQYF. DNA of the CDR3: TGTGCCAGCACCCAACTAGCGGGGAGCTACGAGCAGTACTTC.